The 20 T cell receptor beta chains reported below all come from one sample, sequenced in a study of cytomegalovirus exposure and HLA in healthy donors (dated by TCRdb to about 2017). The method behind the library was the immunoSEQ multiplex PCR assay. A mixture of 60 forward primers for TCR Vbeta segments and 13 reverse primers for TCR Jbeta segments was used in the multiplex PCR. This immuneACCESS table, as held by TCRdb, lists in-frame sequences with V and J called but not all clones. Of the missing ones, under half trace to an unresolved V gene in checked studies; the others have no known cause. Recorded for this sample are 150,000 to 200,000 clones; approximately 80% of them occurred a single time. The top ten hold 2% to 3% of the sample. The sample consisted of PBMCs. The receptors come from a woman aged 40 to 50 in good health and CMV-seropositive.

The sample holds a few counts of this clone. This chain joins TRBV4-1 and TRBJ2-7; TRBD1 aligns across 7 bases. V lost 5 bases, J lost 1 base, and 8 bases stayed unmatched. From germline, CDR1 is MGHRA and CDR2 YSYEKL. The CDR3 runs to 15 residues. The CDR3 nucleotides are TGCGCCAGCAGCAGCAGTCCGGGACAGTCCTACGAGCAGTACTTC. Amino acid sequence: CASSSSPGQSYEQYF.

The rearrangement links TRBV7-8 to TRBJ1-2; TRBD1 might be the D (6 bases). CDR1 and CDR2 from the germline V gene are SGHVS and FQNEAQ. The CDR3 spans 14 residues. V was cut by 0 bases and J by 7 bases, with 12 bases left in between. The CDR3 sequence: CASSLAQGFGGYTF. The CDR3 region has the DNA TGTGCCAGCAGCTTAGCTCAGGGGTTCGGTGGCTACACCTTC.

The rearrangement uses TRBV7-2 and TRBJ1-2; D is unclear. Trimming pared 5 bases from V and 0 bases from J, leaving 19 bases between. The CDR3 length is 17 residues. Germline-derived CDR1 and CDR2 are SGHTA and FQGNSA. The CDR3 here is CASSQNGPTATNYGYTF. CDR3 bases: TGTGCCAGCAGCCAAAATGGGCCAACCGCAACTAACTATGGCTACACCTTC. The full variable domain, completed using reference TRBV7-2 and TRBJ1-2, is GAGVSQSPSNKVTEKGKDVELRCDPISGHTALYWYRQSLGQGLEFLIYFQGNSAPDKSGLPSDRFSAERTGGSVSTLTIQRTQQEDSAVYLCASSQNGPTATNYGYTFGSGTRLTVV.

The genes are TRBV5-1 and TRBJ1-1; 8 bases line up with TRBD1. V dropped 4 bases and J dropped 1; count of bases not matched to a gene: 3. The CDR3 spans 14 residues. CDR1 SGHRS and CDR2 YFSETQ come from the germline V gene. CDR3 bases: TGCGCCAGCAGCATCGGGACAGGGAACACTGAAGCTTTCTTT. It specifies CASSIGTGNTEAFF.

This clone was counted a few times. The rearrangement uses TRBV19 and TRBJ2-3; D perhaps matches TRBD1 (6 bases). Germline V gives CDR1 LNHDA, CDR2 SQIVND (reference sequence). V was shortened by 5 bases and J by 5 bases, with 14 bases between the two germline ends. The CDR3 is 14 residues long. CDR3 in amino acids: CASSPKVRGDTQYF. Here the CDR3 DNA reads TGTGCCAGTAGTCCCAAAGTCAGGGGAGATACGCAGTATTTT. Full variable domain (outside the CDR3, taken from reference TRBV19 and TRBJ2-3): DGGITQSPKYLFRKEGQNVTLSCEQNLNHDAMYWYRQDPGQGLRLIYYSQIVNDFQKGDIAEGYSVSREKKESFPLTVTSAQKNPTAFYLCASSPKVRGDTQYFGPGTRLTVL.

CDR3 in DNA: TGTGCCAGCCTAAAGGGGGCAGCGGGGGCGAACACCGGGGAGCTGTTTTTT. Translated: CASLKGAAGANTGELFF. The V gene is TRBV7-2, the J gene TRBJ2-2; perhaps TRBD2 as D (8 bases). The V end was cut by 8 bases, the J end by 0 bases, with 19 bases between. This CDR3 comprises 17 residues. Germline V gene sequence: CDR1 SGHTA, CDR2 FQGNSA.

CDR3 sequence: CASSLRQGTDTQYF. The DNA for the CDR3 is TGTGCCAGCAGCCTTCGACAGGGAACAGATACGCAGTATTTT. The genes are TRBV2 and TRBJ2-3, with 7 nucleotides matching TRBD1. V trimming: 6 bases; J trimming: 3 bases; junction bases outside the gene matches: 6. CDR1 and CDR2 from the germline V gene are SNHLY and FYNNEI. This CDR3 comprises 14 residues. Using reference TRBV2 and TRBJ2-3 for the parts outside the CDR3, the full variable domain is EPEVTQTPSHQVTQMGQEVILRCVPISNHLYFYWYRQILGQKVEFLVSFYNNEISEKSEIFDDQFSVERPDGSNFTLKIRSTKLEDSAMYFCASSLRQGTDTQYFGPGTRLTVL.

V usage is TRBV5-1 and J usage is TRBJ2-5; the match to TRBD2 covers 8 bases. The CDR3 loop spans 16 amino acids. V shed 4 bases and J 3 bases; nucleotides not matched to a gene: 11. The germline CDR1 and CDR2 sequences are SGHRS and YFSETQ. The CDR3 region is CASSAGPGTREETQYF. DNA of the CDR3: TGCGCCAGCAGCGCGGGCCCCGGGACTAGAGAAGAGACCCAGTACTTC. Complete variable domain (other parts from reference TRBV5-1 and TRBJ2-5): KAGVTQTPRYLIKTRGQQVTLSCSPISGHRSVSWYQQTPGQGLQFLFEYFSETQRNKGNFPGRFSGRQFSNSRSEMNVSTLELGDSALYLCASSAGPGTREETQYFGPGTRLLVL.

This clone appeared a single time. This chain links TRBV7-9 with TRBJ1-1, with unresolved D. V lost 2 bases to trimming and J lost 5 bases, with 15 bases between them. CDR1 is SEHNR and CDR2 is FQNEAQ in the germline V gene (reference sequence). This CDR3 comprises 15 residues. CDR3 amino acids: CASSLLRRIRTEAFF. In DNA, the CDR3 is TGTGCCAGCAGCTTATTGCGGAGGATAAGGACTGAAGCTTTCTTT.

The rearrangement joins TRBV18 to TRBJ1-6; TRBD1 aligns across 7 bases. Germline V gene lookup returns CDR1 KGHSH and CDR2 LQKENI. The CDR3 consists of 14 residues. V was clipped by 3 bases and J by 10 bases; unmatched bases: 6. The DNA for the CDR3 is TGTGCCAGCTCACCTGAAGGGGGCAGCTCACCCCTCCACTTT. Its translation is CASSPEGGSSPLHF. Supplemented by reference TRBV18 and TRBJ1-6, the full variable domain reads NAGVMQNPRHLVRRRGQEARLRCSPMKGHSHVYWYRQLPEEGLKFMVYLQKENIIDESGMPKERFSAEFPKEGPSILRIQQVVRGDSAAYFCASSPEGGSSPLHFGNGTRLTVT.

The chain links TRBV13 to TRBJ1-2; no clear D. Germline CDR1 reads PRHDT; CDR2 reads FYEKMQ (reference sequence). V was trimmed by 1 base and J by 7 bases, leaving 10 bases between them. The CDR3 length is 13 residues. The CDR3 reads CASSLESRGGYTF. The CDR3 DNA reads TGTGCCAGCAGCTTAGAGAGTAGAGGTGGCTACACCTTC. The full variable domain, rest sourced from reference TRBV13 and TRBJ1-2, is AAGVIQSPRHLIKEKRETATLKCYPIPRHDTVYWYQQGPGQDPQFLISFYEKMQSDKGSIPDRFSAQQFSDYHSELNMSSLELGDSALYFCASSLESRGGYTFGSGTRLTVV.

This sequence joins TRBV7-2 and TRBJ2-2; D may be TRBD1 (6 bases). The CDR3 contains 16 residues. Germline assignment: CDR1 SGHTA and CDR2 FQGNSA. With 0 bases removed from V and 7 bases from J, the gap between germline ends came to 15 bases. The CDR3 here is CASSLAQLARGGELFF. DNA for the CDR3: TGTGCCAGCAGCTTAGCCCAGCTTGCCAGGGGCGGGGAGCTGTTTTTT.

This clone was counted a single time. The chain employs TRBV18 and TRBJ2-5; 8 bases align to TRBD1. The CDR3 is 15 residues long. J lost 0 bases, V lost 2 bases, and 2 bases had no gene match. Germline values: CDR1 KGHSH, CDR2 LQKENI. CDR3 sequence: CASSPNRGDQETQYF. As DNA, the CDR3 is TGTGCCAGCTCACCAAACAGGGGGGACCAAGAGACCCAGTACTTC.

The V call is TRBV6-4, the J call TRBJ2-2; 7 positions agree with TRBD2. The CDR3 runs to 14 residues. In germline, CDR1 is MRHNA, CDR2 SNTAGT. Trimming removed 8 bases from V and 5 bases from J; junction bases left unmatched: 8. CDR3 in amino acids: CASSRERDTGELFF. CDR3 sequence (DNA): TGTGCCAGCTCCCGCGAGCGGGATACCGGGGAGCTGTTTTTT.

V usage is TRBV7-9 and J usage is TRBJ2-1; 8 bases match TRBD1. Germline CDR1 reads SEHNR; CDR2 reads FQNEAQ (reference sequence). V gave up 7 bases and J gave up 4 bases; unmatched junction bases: 9. This CDR3 has 15 amino acids. The CDR3 DNA sequence: TGTGCCAGCACCCACCGGGACAGGCCTTACAATGAGCAGTTCTTC. Translating gives CASTHRDRPYNEQFF.

This rearrangement joins TRBV5-4 to TRBJ1-4, with a possible D match to TRBD1 (5 bases). This CDR3 is built from 12 residues. The germline CDR1 and CDR2 sequences are SGHNT and YYREEE (reference sequence). Trimming left V 10 bases short and J 8 bases short, with 15 bases between. This CDR3 is CAPFRVYEKLFF. For the CDR3, the DNA is TGTGCCCCCTTCAGGGTTTACGAAAAACTGTTTTTT.

This clone was seen a handful of times. This chain connects TRBV18 to TRBJ1-3; TRBD1 matches 9 bases. Germline CDR1 KGHSH, CDR2 LQKENI. With V trimmed by 6 bases and J by 0 bases, 9 bases remained unmatched. CDR3 length: 17 residues. The CDR3 protein is CASSAGTGISSGNTIYF. In nucleotides, the CDR3 is TGTGCCAGCTCGGCCGGGACAGGGATTAGCTCTGGAAACACCATATATTTT. The full variable domain, rest sourced from reference TRBV18 and TRBJ1-3, is NAGVMQNPRHLVRRRGQEARLRCSPMKGHSHVYWYRQLPEEGLKFMVYLQKENIIDESGMPKERFSAEFPKEGPSILRIQQVVRGDSAAYFCASSAGTGISSGNTIYFGEGSWLTVV.

This clone has only a few counts. V and J are TRBV18 and TRBJ1-2; 11 bases are shared with TRBD1. The CDR3 is made up of 15 amino acids. V shed 0 bases and J 4 bases; nucleotides not matched to a gene: 1. Per germline, CDR1 KGHSH and CDR2 LQKENI. Here the CDR3 reads CASSPPGQGGYGYTF. CDR3 coding DNA: TGTGCCAGCTCACCACCGGGACAGGGGGGCTATGGCTACACCTTC.

The genes are TRBV10-3 and TRBJ2-3; 8 nucleotides match TRBD1. The CDR3 is 14 residues long. The germline gives CDR1 ENHRY, CDR2 SYGVKD. The trim removed 6 bases at V and 2 bases at J, leaving 4 bases unmatched. The CDR3 sequence is CAIRDRVSTDTQYF. The CDR3 DNA is TGTGCCATCAGGGACAGGGTCTCCACAGATACGCAGTATTTT.

This clone has just a few counts. The chain is built from TRBV18 and TRBJ2-1; D is ambiguous. This CDR3 comprises 14 residues. The V end lost 3 bases, the J end lost 10 bases, and 16 bases lay between the germline ends. CDR1 is KGHSH and CDR2 is LQKENI in the germline V gene. CDR3 amino acids: CASSPNLDLNEQFF. The CDR3, as DNA: TGTGCCAGCTCACCTAATCTAGATCTCAACGAGCAGTTCTTC.